The clone carrying this T cell receptor (beta chain) was detected once. This sample stems from a study of OX40 agonist ivuxolimab in advanced cancers. Profiling relied on immunoSEQ multiplex PCR, and the TCRdb table lists in-frame clones only, not all of them. The profile shows about 18,000 clones, around 70% of them singletons. The source was CD4+ or CD8+ T cells sorted from blood, collected in a trial of the OX40 agonist ivuxolimab. This sequence was found in an adult with an advanced solid tumor such as melanoma, head and neck, liver or kidney cancer.

The CDR3 nucleotides read TGTGCCAGCAGTTTATCTGAGTCCGGGGAGCTGTTTTTT. Amino acid sequence: CASSLSESGELFF. The chain employs TRBV27 and TRBJ2-2, with D hard to call. CDR1 is MNHEY and CDR2 is SMNVEV in the germline V gene (reference sequence). V lost 0 bases and J lost 6, with 5 bases in between. The CDR3 has 13 residues.